This T cell receptor beta chain was sequenced during a study of T-cell reconstitution after alpha-beta-depleted transplantation in children. The V and J ends lost 6 bases and 5 bases, in that order; junction bases with no gene match: 17. Per the germline V gene, CDR1 is MNHEY and CDR2 is SVGEGT. This CDR3 contains 18 residues. During its preparation, the TCRbeta library received unique molecular identifiers. TCRdb redid the calling of the PCR reads with MiXCR, one entry per CDR3 protein. The data show some 530,000 distinct CDR3 sequences, around 13% seen once. The V call is TRBV6-2 or TRBV6-3, the J call TRBJ2-5; 11 nucleotides line up with TRBD2. This receptor was identified in a human donor who donated a stem cell graft to a child with combined immunodeficiency. This specimen consisted of PBMCs from the stem cell graft donor, obtained from the stem cell graft. DNA of the CDR3: TGTGCCAGCAGATCACCCCGGACTAGCGGGCCCCGAATGGAGACCCAGTACTTC. Translating it yields CASRSPRTSGPRMETQYF.